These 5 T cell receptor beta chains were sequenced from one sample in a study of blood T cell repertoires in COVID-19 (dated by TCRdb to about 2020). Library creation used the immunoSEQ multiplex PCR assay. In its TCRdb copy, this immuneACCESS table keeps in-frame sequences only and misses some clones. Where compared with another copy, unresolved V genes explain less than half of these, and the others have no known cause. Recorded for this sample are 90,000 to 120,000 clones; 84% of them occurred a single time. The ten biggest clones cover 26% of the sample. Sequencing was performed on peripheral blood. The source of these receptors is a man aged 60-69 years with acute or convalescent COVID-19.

CDR3 residues: CASSLGSRVYEQYF. In DNA, the CDR3 is TGTGCCAGCAGCTTAGGTTCCCGGGTCTACGAGCAGTACTTC. V is TRBV7-8 and J is TRBJ2-7; D is unresolved. Germline CDR1 is SGHVS and CDR2 is FQNEAQ. The CDR3 is 14 amino acids. Trimming took off 1 base at V and 3 bases at J, with 10 bases between the two ends.

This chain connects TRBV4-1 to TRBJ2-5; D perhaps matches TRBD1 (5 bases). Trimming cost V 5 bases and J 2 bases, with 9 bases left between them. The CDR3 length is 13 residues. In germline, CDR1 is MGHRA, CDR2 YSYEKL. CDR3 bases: TGCGCCAGCAGCTACAGGATTCAAGAGACCCAGTACTTC. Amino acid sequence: CASSYRIQETQYF.

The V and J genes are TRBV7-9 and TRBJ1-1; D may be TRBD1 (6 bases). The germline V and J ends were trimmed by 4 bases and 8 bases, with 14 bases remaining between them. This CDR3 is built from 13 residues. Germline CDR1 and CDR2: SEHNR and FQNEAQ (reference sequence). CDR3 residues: CASSSRDTKEAFF. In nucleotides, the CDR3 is TGTGCCAGCAGCTCCCGGGACACCAAGGAAGCTTTCTTT.

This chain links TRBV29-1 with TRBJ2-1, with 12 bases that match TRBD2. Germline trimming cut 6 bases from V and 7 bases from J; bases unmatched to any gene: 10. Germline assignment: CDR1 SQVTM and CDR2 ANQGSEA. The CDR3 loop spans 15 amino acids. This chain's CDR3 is CSVELAGGIWNEQFF. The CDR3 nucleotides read TGCAGCGTCGAACTAGCGGGAGGCATATGGAATGAGCAGTTCTTC.

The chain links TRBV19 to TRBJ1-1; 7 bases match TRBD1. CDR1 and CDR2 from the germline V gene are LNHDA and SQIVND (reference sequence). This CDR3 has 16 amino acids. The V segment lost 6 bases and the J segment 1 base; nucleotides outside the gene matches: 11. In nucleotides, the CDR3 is TGTGCCAGTAGCCCAGGGGGAAGGTTGGGGAACACTGAAGCTTTCTTT. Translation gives CASSPGGRLGNTEAFF.